This TCR beta chain is from a study of graft-versus-host responses after intestinal transplantation. Turning to the study itself: The whole recipient group had anti-thymocyte globulin induction followed by tacrolimus and steroids for around 3 years.

The CDR3 runs to 11 residues. CDR1 and CDR2 (germline): MNHEY, SMNVEV (reference sequence). The V gene lost 3 bases and the J gene lost 1 base, with 0 bases spanning the gap. TCRdb keeps only in-frame clones here, not all; method: immunoSEQ multiplex PCR. The data show some 8,500 clones, approximately 90% seen once. This chain connects TRBV27 to TRBJ2-5, with D unclear. The source of this sequence is a human patient who received an intestinal transplant, so some T cells may come from the graft donor. This sample comprised PBMCs, obtained around 31 days after intestinal transplant. CDR3 bases: TGTGCCAGCAGTTTCCAAGAGACCCAGTACTTC. Protein: CASSFQETQYF.